This T cell receptor beta chain is drawn from a study of T cell repertoires in cytomegalovirus infection (dated by TCRdb to about 2019). About the investigation overall: Donor HLA type was relevant to the analysis, as public TCR beta signatures indicated carriage of CMV infection together with the matching HLA type.

Summary of the overall study and its limitations: In the ex vivo response, HLA-C-restricted CMV-specific TCR beta clonotypes were dominant, and in two of eight donors the single most frequent clonotype came from this HLA-C-restricted group. In both this cohort and an independent 352-donor cohort, the cumulative frequency of public TCR beta family members distinguished carriers of CMV infection plus the relevant HLA type.

The data were produced on an Illumina HiSeq 1500. The public reads were run again by TCRdb, first through fastp at Q25 and then through MiXCR, and only productive beta chains were kept. Each record represents a unique CDR3 protein, reported with the most common genes and DNA among its rows. The sample table lists about 740,000 distinct CDR3 sequences, 35% to 45% of them with a count of one. The biggest ten clones account for around 2.8% of the sample. Concerning this clonotype: Which antigen it targets is not known. Per-base quality was not reported, and no clone a single base away is much larger than it.

The source material was PBMCs. This sequence was found in a human donor in good health (CMV status not recorded). Some clones in this sample may be carry-over from other donors' samples.

CDR3 region: CASSRGRGLGEKLFF. The DNA sequence follows: TGTGCCAGCAGTCGGGGGAGGGGGCTGGGTGAAAAACTGTTTTTT. The rearrangement combines TRBV28 with TRBJ1-4; TRBD1 aligns with 7 central bases. V ends up 5 bases short and J 7 bases short, with an unmatched junction base count of 10. Taken from the germline V gene, the CDR1 and CDR2 loops are MDHEN and SYDVKM. Including the terminal cysteine and phenylalanine, the CDR3 comprises 15 residues. Left in the record is the CDR3 DNA by itself, 45 bases read in frame from the first base.